This is a list of T cell receptor beta chains from one sample in a study of vaccination effects on CD4 cells after COVID-19. Libraries were prepared by immunoSEQ multiplex PCR; TCRdb keeps only in-frame clonotypes and omits some of them. Of roughly 15,000 clones listed, about three quarters are singletons. No antigen has been assigned to these receptors. The sequenced sample was CD4+ T cells from PBMCs cultured with HCoV-NL63 spike peptides, obtained after COVID-19 vaccination. The receptor set was obtained from a human donor who had a prior SARS-CoV-2 infection. Both conserved end residues are trimmed from each CDR3.

length	V	J	CDR3
13	TRBV11-3	TRBJ2-5	ASSRSGTVGETQY
12	TRBV13	TRBJ1-2	ASSLGIANYGYT
9	TRBV2	TRBJ2-1	ASSALNEQF
12	TRBV2	TRBJ1-1	ASLRDSPNTEAF
10	TRBV11-2	TRBJ1-5	ASSLEGQPQH
13	TRBV5-1	TRBJ1-4	ASSSTTGDGEKLF
13	TRBV25-1	TRBJ2-7	ASSEYGRGNYEQY
13	TRBV5-5	TRBJ2-7	ASSLLVVRDYEQY
13	TRBV6-5	TRBJ1-1	ASSYSPTENTEAF
12	TRBV30	TRBJ1-4	AWRGFATNEKLF
14	TRBV5-6	TRBJ1-6	ASSQRVGQLNSPLH
13	TRBV12-5	TRBJ2-7	ASGLLSIAGNEQY
14	TRBV6-6	TRBJ1-5	ASREDRFLSNQPQH
10	TRBV2	TRBJ2-7	ASSPPINEQY
10	TRBV7-6	TRBJ2-3	ASSLGSGFPY
14	TRBV4-2	TRBJ2-7	ASSHLDGLASYEQY
11	TRBV6-5	TRBJ2-7	ASSTTGFYEQY
13	TRBV6-1	TRBJ2-3	ASSEERGGTDTQY
11	TRBV7-2	TRBJ2-4	ASSTRAKNIQY
9	TRBV10-3	TRBJ1-1	ATTDNTEAF
10	TRBV4-2	TRBJ2-2	ASSQVAGELF
16	TRBV11-3	TRBJ2-7	ASSLVFRRGTASYEQY
16	TRBV27	TRBJ2-3	ASSFSRFGLADTDTQY
13	TRBV10-3	TRBJ2-3	AISERLAGEDTQY
13	TRBV7-3	TRBJ2-1	ASSLSIHSYNEQF
7	TRBV21-1	TRBJ1-1	ASSERAF